These 21 T cell receptor beta chains originate from one sample sequenced in a study of OX40 agonist ivuxolimab in advanced cancers. Data came from immunoSEQ multiplex PCR; TCRdb stores just in-frame clones and leaves some out. Counted here are around 60,000 clones, over 75% occurring once; the ten biggest clones make up around 2.1%. The starting material was CD4+ or CD8+ T cells sorted from blood, obtained in a trial of the OX40 agonist ivuxolimab. These receptors were taken from an adult with an advanced solid tumor such as melanoma, head and neck, liver or kidney cancer.

The V call is TRBV18, the J call TRBJ2-7; D remains ambiguous. The germline V gene has CDR1 KGHSH and CDR2 LQKENI. The CDR3 consists of 13 residues. The V gene lost 2 bases and the J gene lost 2 bases, with 7 bases spanning the gap. CDR3 region: CASSPDVTYEQYF. The CDR3, as DNA: TGTGCCAGCTCACCAGACGTAACCTACGAGCAGTACTTC. Combining the CDR3 with reference TRBV18 and TRBJ2-7 gives the whole variable domain NAGVMQNPRHLVRRRGQEARLRCSPMKGHSHVYWYRQLPEEGLKFMVYLQKENIIDESGMPKERFSAEFPKEGPSILRIQQVVRGDSAAYFCASSPDVTYEQYFGPGTRLTVT.

About this clone: Distinct nucleotide sequences in the sample also encode this CDR3. This chain connects TRBV5-1 to TRBJ1-5; the D gene is possibly TRBD1 (6 bases). The germline gives CDR1 SGHRS, CDR2 YFSETQ. Trimming stripped 2 bases from V and 7 bases from J, with 13 bases between. The CDR3 is 14 residues long. The CDR3 loop is CASSFSQGGQPQHF. DNA for the CDR3: TGCGCCAGCAGCTTCTCACAGGGTGGACAGCCCCAGCATTTT.

The chain joins TRBV5-1 to TRBJ2-7; 10 bases align to TRBD2. Germline V lookup: CDR1 SGHRS, CDR2 YFSETQ. Germline trimming cut 0 bases from V and 6 bases from J; bases unmatched to any gene: 9. The CDR3 consists of 16 residues. This chain's CDR3 is CASSLVGGLAAGEQYF. CDR3 in DNA: TGCGCCAGCAGCTTGGTTGGTGGACTAGCGGCGGGCGAGCAGTACTTC.

V and J are TRBV10-3 and TRBJ2-1; 9 nucleotides match TRBD2. The CDR3 is made up of 16 amino acids. Trimming cost V 2 bases and J 9 bases; bases outside gene matches: 11. Looked up from germline, CDR1 is ENHRY and CDR2 is SYGVKD. This CDR3 is CAISETSGFQAGEQFF. The CDR3 DNA reads TGTGCCATCAGTGAGACTAGCGGGTTCCAGGCGGGTGAGCAGTTCTTC.

The chain carries TRBV5-1 and TRBJ1-1, with D maybe TRBD1 (5 bases). The CDR3 runs to 15 residues. Germline V gene lookup returns CDR1 SGHRS and CDR2 YFSETQ. V lost 3 bases and J 10 bases, leaving 22 bases between the germline ends. The CDR3 reads CASSSTSLQVRGAFF. The CDR3 DNA reads TGCGCCAGCAGCTCCACAAGCCTACAGGTGCGGGGAGCTTTCTTT.

The chain employs TRBV30 and TRBJ1-4; D remains ambiguous. V was trimmed by 3 bases and J by 8 bases, leaving 7 bases between them. The germline CDR1 and CDR2 sequences are GTSNPN and SVGIG (reference sequence). The CDR3 covers 11 residues. The CDR3 spells CAWRREEKLFF. Written as DNA, the CDR3 is TGTGCCTGGAGGAGGGAGGAAAAACTGTTTTTT.

The rearrangement joins TRBV2 to TRBJ2-5, with no clear D. Trimming shortened V by 6 bases and J by 5 bases, and 19 bases separated the two germline ends. Germline lookup yields CDR1 SNHLY and CDR2 FYNNEI. The CDR3 is 15 residues long. For the CDR3, the DNA is TGTGCCAGCAGGGGTGGCCTCCAGTCATGGGAGACCCAGTACTTC. Encoded protein: CASRGGLQSWETQYF.

The chain links TRBV7-3 to TRBJ2-1; no clear D. Germline values: CDR1 SGHTA, CDR2 FQGTGA. The CDR3 length is 13 residues. The ends were cut back, 1 base at V and 5 bases at J, with 6 bases in the middle. The CDR3 region is CASSLMGHNEQFF. CDR3 sequence (DNA): TGTGCCAGCAGCTTAATGGGTCACAATGAGCAGTTCTTC. Filled out from reference TRBV7-3 and TRBJ2-1, the complete variable domain reads GAGVSQTPSNKVTEKGKYVELRCDPISGHTALYWYRQSLGQGPEFLIYFQGTGAADDSGLPNDRFFAVRPEGSVSTLKIQRTERGDSAVYLCASSLMGHNEQFFGPGTRLTVL.

V and J are TRBV7-2 and TRBJ2-1, with a possible D match to TRBD1 (5 bases). Germline CDR1 SGHTA, CDR2 FQGNSA. The V end was cut by 2 bases, the J end by 9 bases, with 17 bases between. This CDR3 has 15 amino acids. CDR3 region: CASSLMGRDMGEQFF. The CDR3 DNA is TGTGCCAGCAGCTTAATGGGCAGGGATATGGGTGAGCAGTTCTTC.

The chain couples TRBV10-3 to TRBJ2-6, with D perhaps being TRBD1 or TRBD2 (5 bases each). This CDR3 has 14 residues. Germline values: CDR1 ENHRY, CDR2 SYGVKD. V lost 8 bases and J lost 0, with 8 bases in between. In DNA form, the CDR3 reads TGTGCCATCCGGGGCAGCTCTGGGGCCAACGTCCTGACTTTC. As protein: CAIRGSSGANVLTF.

This clone appeared a few times. The J gene is TRBJ1-1, the V gene TRBV30; 7 bases agree with TRBD1. Germline-derived CDR1 and CDR2 are GTSNPN and SVGIG (reference sequence). The V and J ends lost 3 bases and 5 bases, in that order; junction bases with no gene match: 6. The CDR3 has 13 amino acids. The CDR3 protein is CAWRDTGATEAFF. The DNA for the CDR3 is TGTGCCTGGAGGGATACAGGGGCTACTGAAGCTTTCTTT.

This clone was seen only once. This sequence joins TRBV5-1 and TRBJ1-1; 9 positions agree with TRBD1. Per the germline V gene, CDR1 is SGHRS and CDR2 is YFSETQ. V shed 0 bases, J shed 5 bases, and the junction held 5 bases outside the gene matches. CDR3 length: 15 amino acids. The CDR3 is CASSLEGTGWTEAFF. The CDR3 region has the DNA TGCGCCAGCAGCTTGGAAGGGACAGGGTGGACTGAAGCTTTCTTT. Together with reference TRBV5-1 and TRBJ1-1, the CDR3 gives the full variable domain: KAGVTQTPRYLIKTRGQQVTLSCSPISGHRSVSWYQQTPGQGLQFLFEYFSETQRNKGNFPGRFSGRQFSNSRSEMNVSTLELGDSALYLCASSLEGTGWTEAFFGQGTRLTVV.

In its sample, this clone was seen once. The rearrangement links TRBV7-9 to TRBJ2-7; TRBD1 agrees at 7 bases. In germline, CDR1 is SEHNR, CDR2 FQNEAQ (reference sequence). After removal of 3 bases from V and 3 bases from J, the junction contained 8 bases not matched to a gene. The CDR3 extends over 15 amino acids. DNA of the CDR3: TGTGCCAGCAGCTTGACAGGGATAGCTAACTACGAGCAGTACTTC. Translation gives CASSLTGIANYEQYF.

J is TRBJ1-5 and V is TRBV9; perhaps TRBD1 as D (6 bases). The germline CDR1 and CDR2 sequences are SGDLS and YYNGEE. This CDR3 is built from 15 residues. V lost 4 bases and J lost 2, with 13 bases in between. In DNA form, the CDR3 reads TGTGCCAGCAGCAAACAGGGATCGGGCAATCAGCCCCAGCATTTT. It specifies CASSKQGSGNQPQHF.

The V gene is TRBV2, the J gene TRBJ2-3; unclear D gene. CDR3 size: 12 residues. Trimming pared 7 bases from V and 4 bases from J, leaving 9 bases between. CDR1 is SNHLY and CDR2 is FYNNEI in the germline V gene. This CDR3 is CASTDLADTQYF. The CDR3 DNA sequence: TGTGCCAGCACCGACCTTGCAGATACGCAGTATTTT.

This sequence joins TRBV5-1 and TRBJ1-3; the match to TRBD1 covers 8 bases. The CDR3 sequence is 15 residues long. Germline V gene lookup returns CDR1 SGHRS and CDR2 YFSETQ. Losses at the gene ends were 3 bases for V and 4 bases for J; bases not matched to a gene: 6. CDR3 residues: CASSSWTGTGNTIYF. Here the CDR3 DNA reads TGCGCCAGCAGCTCCTGGACAGGGACAGGAAACACCATATATTTT.

This chain uses TRBV9 with TRBJ1-2, with D unclear. This CDR3 is 12 amino acids long. CDR1 and CDR2 (germline): SGDLS, YYNGEE. V dropped 0 bases and J dropped 4 bases, with 4 bases sitting between them. Written as DNA, the CDR3 is TGTGCCAGCAGCGTAGACAGCTATGGCTACACCTTC. It encodes CASSVDSYGYTF.

This clone was counted a few times. The sample contains more than one DNA sequence encoding this CDR3. The rearrangement joins TRBV29-1 to TRBJ2-4, with D possibly matching TRBD1 (5 bases). Germline CDR1 is SQVTM and CDR2 is ANQGSEA. CDR3 length equals 13 residues. V lost 3 bases and J lost 5, with 11 bases in between. The CDR3 DNA reads as TGCAGCGTTGAGGGGCCCGGCCAAAACATTCAGTACTTC. Amino acid sequence: CSVEGPGQNIQYF.

The rearrangement joins TRBV19 to TRBJ1-2, with D possibly being TRBD1 (6 bases). This CDR3 region has 17 residues. Germline V gene data show CDR1 as LNHDA and CDR2 as SQIVND (reference sequence). Trimming removed 4 bases from V and 6 bases from J, with 24 bases in between. The CDR3 bases are TGTGCCAGTAGTACTGGGACAACAAGGTCCGATTACAATGGCTACACCTTC. Its protein is CASSTGTTRSDYNGYTF.

This chain joins TRBV7-2 and TRBJ2-1, with D tentatively TRBD1 (7 bases). Per the germline V gene, CDR1 is SGHTA and CDR2 is FQGNSA. V shed 1 base and J shed 8 bases, with 15 bases lying between them. The CDR3 is 15 amino acids. The CDR3: CASSLEPGGRYEQFF. DNA of the CDR3: TGTGCCAGCAGCTTAGAGCCAGGGGGGCGGTATGAGCAGTTCTTC.

This clone has more than one count but fewer than ten. The chain links TRBV30 to TRBJ1-2; D is ambiguous. The CDR3 is 12 amino acids. V was trimmed by 2 bases and J by 2 bases, leaving 6 bases between them. Germline CDR1 reads GTSNPN; CDR2 reads SVGIG (reference sequence). The chain's CDR3 is CAWSIGNYGYTF. As DNA, the CDR3 is TGTGCCTGGAGTATCGGCAACTATGGCTACACCTTC.